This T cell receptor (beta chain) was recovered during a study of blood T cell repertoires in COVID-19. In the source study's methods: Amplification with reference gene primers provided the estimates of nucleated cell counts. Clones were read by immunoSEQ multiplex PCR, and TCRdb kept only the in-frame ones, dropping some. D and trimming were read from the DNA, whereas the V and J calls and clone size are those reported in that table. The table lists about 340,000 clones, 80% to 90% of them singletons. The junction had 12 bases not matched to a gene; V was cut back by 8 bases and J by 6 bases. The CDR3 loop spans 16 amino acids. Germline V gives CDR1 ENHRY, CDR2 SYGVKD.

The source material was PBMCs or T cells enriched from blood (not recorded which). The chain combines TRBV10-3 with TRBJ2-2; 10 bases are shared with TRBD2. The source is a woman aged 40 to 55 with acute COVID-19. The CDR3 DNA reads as TGTGCCATCTCCTCCTCTAGCGGGAGTGTAGCCGGGGAGCTGTTTTTT. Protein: CAISSSSGSVAGELFF.